This T cell receptor beta chain came from a study of blood T cell repertoires in COVID-19. Method: immunoSEQ multiplex PCR; TCRdb's copy keeps in-frame clones and lacks some. The profile shows approximately 200,000 clones, 75% to 85% of them singletons. Assignment of participants to cohorts was predicated upon participant-reported clinical history. The CDR3 contains 14 residues. Germline V gives CDR1 MNHEY, CDR2 SMNVEV (reference sequence). With V trimmed by 2 bases and J by 4 bases, 4 bases remained unmatched. This clonotype was obtained from a woman aged 40 to 50 with acute COVID-19. J is TRBJ2-7 and V is TRBV27, with TRBD2 matching 8 bases. Specimen: PBMCs or T cells enriched from blood (not recorded which). This CDR3 reads CASSLRGLVYEQYF. CDR3 sequence (DNA): TGTGCCAGCAGTTTAAGGGGACTAGTGTACGAGCAGTACTTC.